This entry is about one TCR beta chain. TCRdb keeps only in-frame clones here, not all; method: immunoSEQ multiplex PCR. The table has about 77,000 clones, about nine tenths seen once; the top ten hold 2% to 3%. The sample comes from a study of OX40 agonist ivuxolimab in advanced cancers. The CDR3 length is 16 residues. V shed 5 bases, J shed 6 bases, and the junction held 15 bases outside the gene matches. The V gene's germline CDR1 is SGHTA and CDR2 FQGNSA. The specimen comprised CD4+ or CD8+ T cells sorted from blood, sampled in a trial of the OX40 agonist ivuxolimab. The origin of this receptor is an adult with an advanced solid tumor such as melanoma, head and neck, liver or kidney cancer. J is TRBJ2-5 and V is TRBV7-2; 7 positions agree with TRBD1. CDR3 DNA sequence: TGTGCCAGCAGCCCACGGACAGGTCTCTCGGGGCAGACCCAGTACTTC. It specifies CASSPRTGLSGQTQYF.